The source of this T cell receptor beta chain is a study of blood T cell repertoires in COVID-19. Study details: Sites across the United States, Italy and Spain contributed samples from acute and convalescent COVID-19. Sources were T cells, B-cell-depleted T cells, or PBMCs; the material itself was cDNA or gDNA.

Source study methods: For nucleated cells, counts were estimated from reference gene primer amplification. Method: immunoSEQ multiplex PCR; TCRdb's copy keeps in-frame clones and lacks some. V and J calls and clone size are as listed in that table; D and trimming were resolved from the DNA. The sample contains around 160,000 clones, approximately 82% of which appear only once. Germline assignment: CDR1 SGHRS and CDR2 YFSETQ. V was pared by 4 bases and J by 8 bases, with 15 bases between. This CDR3 contains 13 residues. This clone has just a few counts. Source material: peripheral blood. This receptor was identified in a human donor with acute or convalescent COVID-19. The donor label of this sample is uncertain. The rearrangement links TRBV5-1 to TRBJ1-2; D remains unclear. This CDR3 is CASSDMRAQGYTF. The CDR3 bases are TGCGCCAGCAGCGACATGCGGGCGCAAGGCTACACCTTC. Full variable domain (outside the CDR3, taken from reference TRBV5-1 and TRBJ1-2): KAGVTQTPRYLIKTRGQQVTLSCSPISGHRSVSWYQQTPGQGLQFLFEYFSETQRNKGNFPGRFSGRQFSNSRSEMNVSTLELGDSALYLCASSDMRAQGYTFGSGTRLTVV.